This T cell receptor (beta chain) was captured in a study of T cells in Graves' hyperthyroidism and ophthalmopathy. Overall study findings and caveats: By a 13 V-J model, ophthalmopathy was set apart from stable hyperthyroidism.

J lost 11 bases, V lost 1 base, and 7 bases had no gene match. Germline V gives CDR1 LGHDT, CDR2 YNNKEL (reference sequence). CDR3 length: 13 residues. The definition of stable Graves' hyperthyroidism was no ophthalmopathy progression within 18 months. The patients, who ranged from 18 to 65 in age, presented with newly diagnosed hyperthyroidism lasting under 2 months. Patients showing uncontrolled infection, other autoimmune disease, pregnancy or lactation were ineligible. Authors of the study amplified TCR beta CDR3 regions from RNA transcripts. Carried out on the TCR CDR3, a first-round RT-PCR used the HTBI primer set. TCRdb independently ran MiXCR on the multiplex PCR reads; one entry per CDR3 protein. Among roughly 99,000 distinct CDR3 sequences listed, about 15% were seen once. As regards this clonotype: Its antigen remains unidentified.

This clonotype originated in a woman aged 50 to 60 with Graves' hyperthyroidism. This sequence joins TRBV3-1 and TRBJ1-1; 7 nucleotides agree with TRBD1. The sequenced sample consisted of blood. Written as DNA, the CDR3 is TGTGCCAGCAGCCAAGTCCTTAGGGGGCGTGCTTTCTTT. It codes for CASSQVLRGRAFF.